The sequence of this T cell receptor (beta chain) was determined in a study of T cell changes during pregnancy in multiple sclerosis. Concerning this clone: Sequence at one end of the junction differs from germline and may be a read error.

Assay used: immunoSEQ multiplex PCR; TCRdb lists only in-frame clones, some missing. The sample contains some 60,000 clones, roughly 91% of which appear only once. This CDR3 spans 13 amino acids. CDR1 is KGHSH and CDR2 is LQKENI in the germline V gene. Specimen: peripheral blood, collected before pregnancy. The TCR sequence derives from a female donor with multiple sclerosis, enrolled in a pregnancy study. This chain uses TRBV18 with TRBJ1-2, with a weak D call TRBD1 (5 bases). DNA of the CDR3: TGTGCCAGCTCACCACAGACGGAGACAGTACCTGAATTC. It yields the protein CASSPQTETVPEF.